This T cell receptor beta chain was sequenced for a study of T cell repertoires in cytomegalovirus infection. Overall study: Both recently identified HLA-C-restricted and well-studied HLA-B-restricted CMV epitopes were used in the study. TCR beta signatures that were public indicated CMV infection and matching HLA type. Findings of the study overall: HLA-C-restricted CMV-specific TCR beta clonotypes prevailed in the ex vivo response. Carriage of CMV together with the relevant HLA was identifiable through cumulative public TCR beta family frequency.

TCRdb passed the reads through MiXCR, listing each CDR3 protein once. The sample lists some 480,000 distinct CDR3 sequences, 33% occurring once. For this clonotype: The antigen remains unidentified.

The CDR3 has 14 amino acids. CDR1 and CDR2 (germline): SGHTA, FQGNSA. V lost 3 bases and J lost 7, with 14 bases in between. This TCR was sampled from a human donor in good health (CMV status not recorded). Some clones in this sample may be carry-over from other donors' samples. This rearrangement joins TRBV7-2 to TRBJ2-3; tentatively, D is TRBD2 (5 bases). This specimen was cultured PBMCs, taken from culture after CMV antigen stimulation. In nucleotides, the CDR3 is TGTGCCAGCAGCTTGTACCCCGCCGGGAATACGCAGTATTTT. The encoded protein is CASSLYPAGNTQYF.